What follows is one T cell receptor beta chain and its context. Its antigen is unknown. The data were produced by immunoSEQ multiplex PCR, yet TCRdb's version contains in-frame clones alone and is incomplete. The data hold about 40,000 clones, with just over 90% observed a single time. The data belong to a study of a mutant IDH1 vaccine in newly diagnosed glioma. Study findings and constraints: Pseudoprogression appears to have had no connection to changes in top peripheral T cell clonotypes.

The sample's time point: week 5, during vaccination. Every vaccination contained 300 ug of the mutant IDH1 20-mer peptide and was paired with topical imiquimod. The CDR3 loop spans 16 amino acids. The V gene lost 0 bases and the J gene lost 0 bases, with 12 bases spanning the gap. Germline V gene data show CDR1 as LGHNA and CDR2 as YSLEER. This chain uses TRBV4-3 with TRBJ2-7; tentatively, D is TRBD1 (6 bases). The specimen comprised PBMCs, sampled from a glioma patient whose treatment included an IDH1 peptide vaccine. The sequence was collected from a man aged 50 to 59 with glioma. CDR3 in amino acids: CASSQDRDISSYEQYF. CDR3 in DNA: TGCGCCAGCAGCCAAGACCGGGACATTTCCTCCTACGAGCAGTACTTC.